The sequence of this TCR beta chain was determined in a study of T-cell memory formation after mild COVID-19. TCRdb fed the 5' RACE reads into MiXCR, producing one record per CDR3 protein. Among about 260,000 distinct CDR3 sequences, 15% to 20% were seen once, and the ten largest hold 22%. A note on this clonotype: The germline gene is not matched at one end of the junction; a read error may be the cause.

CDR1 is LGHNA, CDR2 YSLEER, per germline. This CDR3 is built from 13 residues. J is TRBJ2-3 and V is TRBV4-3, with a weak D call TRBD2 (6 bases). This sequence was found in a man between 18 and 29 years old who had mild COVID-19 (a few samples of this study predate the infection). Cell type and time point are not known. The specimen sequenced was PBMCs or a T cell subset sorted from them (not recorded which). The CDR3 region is CTSSRRGTDTQYF. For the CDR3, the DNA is TGCACCAGCAGCCGGAGGGGCACAGATACGCAGTATTTT.